This T cell receptor (beta chain) was found in a study of control samples from healthy donors and cancer patients. The germline V and J ends were trimmed by 2 bases and 0 bases, with 17 bases remaining between them. The CDR3 has 19 amino acids. TCRdb keeps only in-frame clones here, not all; method: immunoSEQ multiplex PCR. The sample has 78,000 or so clones, approximately 88% seen once. This TCR came from a man aged 50-60 years in good health. Sequencing used blood. The rearrangement joins TRBV23-1 to TRBJ2-6, with a weak D call TRBD1 (6 bases). TRBV23-1 is treated as an ORF (open reading frame) with a function not yet certain. The DNA of the CDR3 is TGCGCCAGCAGTCAAGGTGACAGGTCCCTTCTCTCTGGGGCCAACGTCCTGACTTTC. It yields the protein CASSQGDRSLLSGANVLTF.